The 15 T cell receptor beta chains reported below all come from one sample, sequenced in a study of T cells in Graves' hyperthyroidism and ophthalmopathy. Amplification of TCR beta CDR3 regions was performed using RNA transcripts as template. The study used the HTBI primer set for a first-round RT-PCR of the TCR CDR3. TCRdb independently ran MiXCR on the multiplex PCR reads; one entry per CDR3 protein. This table has about 200,000 distinct CDR3 sequences, about a sixth appearing once. Source material: blood. The receptors were gathered from a woman aged 45-60 years with Graves' hyperthyroidism.

This clonotype was picked up many times. This chain's CDR3 is CSVAGQGFEQYF. DNA of the CDR3: TGCAGCGTTGCTGGACAGGGGTTCGAGCAGTACTTC. The genes are TRBV29-1 and TRBJ2-7; 9 nucleotides agree with TRBD1. The CDR3 is 12 amino acids. The V segment lost 4 bases and the J segment 6 bases; nucleotides outside the gene matches: 4. The V gene's germline CDR1 is SQVTM and CDR2 ANQGSEA.

This clonotype was observed a handful of times. V is TRBV18 and J is TRBJ1-4; D gene unclear. The CDR3 totals 13 residues. V was shortened by 5 bases and J by 3 bases, with 7 bases between the two germline ends. The germline V gene encodes CDR1 KGHSH and CDR2 LQKENI. The CDR3 sequence is CASSGLANEKLFF. The CDR3, as DNA: TGTGCCAGCTCAGGTCTGGCTAATGAAAAACTGTTTTTT.

This clonotype appeared many times. The chain couples TRBV12-3 or TRBV12-4 to TRBJ1-5; 10 nucleotides line up with TRBD1. V lost 6 bases and J lost 6; bases outside the gene matches: 8. The CDR3 spans 15 residues. The CDR3 DNA reads as TGTGCCAGCAGCTCCGGGACAGGGGATTTTCAGCCCCAGCATTTT. Encoded protein: CASSSGTGDFQPQHF.

J is TRBJ2-1 and V is TRBV12-3 or TRBV12-4; 9 nucleotides line up with TRBD2. The CDR3 spans 15 residues. With 8 bases clipped from V and 10 bases from J, the junction kept 15 bases outside the gene matches. This CDR3 is CASGPRGGRAREQFF. The DNA for the CDR3 is TGTGCCAGCGGGCCGCGTGGCGGGAGGGCCCGGGAGCAGTTCTTC.

The rearrangement uses TRBV18 and TRBJ1-1; D is uncertain. Germline CDR1 KGHSH, CDR2 LQKENI. With 4 bases removed from V and 1 base from J, the gap between germline ends came to 19 bases. The CDR3 is 17 residues long. CDR3 sequence (DNA): TGTGCCAGCTCACACCGAGCGGACTGGTATTCGAACACTGAAGCTTTCTTT. It encodes CASSHRADWYSNTEAFF.

As concerns this clonotype: The junction does not match germline at one end; this may be a read error. The chain couples TRBV2 to TRBJ1-1; 7 bases are a match to TRBD1. This CDR3 comprises 14 residues. Germline CDR1 SNHLY, CDR2 FYNNEI. CDR3: CASSEDRAPTEAFF. The DNA of the CDR3 is TGTGCCAGCAGCGAAGACAGGGCCCCCACTGAAGCTTTCTTT. The complete variable domain, with remaining parts taken from reference TRBV2 and TRBJ1-1, reads EPEVTQTPSHQVTQMGQEVILRCVPISNHLYFYWYRQILGQKVEFLVSFYNNEISEKSEIFDDQFSVERPDGSNFTLKIRSTKLEDSAMYFCASSEDRAPTEAFFGQGTRLTVV.

CDR3 amino acids: CASSFWAVGEAGGPGEQYF. CDR3 coding DNA: TGTGCCAGCAGTTTTTGGGCGGTGGGCGAGGCGGGAGGGCCAGGCGAGCAGTACTTC. The rearrangement joins TRBV28 to TRBJ2-7, with 9 bases aligning to TRBD2. This CDR3 is built from 19 residues. Germline-derived CDR1 and CDR2 are MDHEN and SYDVKM. V was clipped by 3 bases and J by 6 bases; unmatched bases: 21.

V is TRBV25-1 and J is TRBJ2-7; D gene uncertain. The length of the CDR3 is 13 residues. The germline V gene has CDR1 MGHDK and CDR2 SYGVNS. V gave up 4 bases and J gave up 3 bases, with 10 bases separating them. Written as DNA, the CDR3 is TGTGCCAGCAGTGGCCCTAGTGGCTACGAGCAGTACTTC. Protein sequence: CASSGPSGYEQYF.

This clonotype was observed many times. The chain is built from TRBV20-1 and TRBJ2-1; D gene unclear. Trimming removed 3 bases from V and 2 bases from J, with 8 bases in between. CDR3 length equals 13 residues. Germline CDR1 reads DFQATT; CDR2 reads SNEGSKA (reference sequence). The CDR3 coding sequence is TGCAGTGCTAGCGGGTCCGCCTACAATGAGCAGTTCTTC. Protein: CSASGSAYNEQFF.

This clonotype occurred many times. The chain combines TRBV29-1 with TRBJ2-1; TRBD2 aligns across 7 bases. Germline V CDR1 and CDR2: SQVTM, ANQGSEA. This CDR3 has 13 amino acids. The CDR3 DNA reads as TGCATCCCCGGGTGCCTAGCGGAACCTGAGCAGTTCTTC. Encoded protein: CIPGCLAEPEQFF.

The table lists this clonotype with many counts. The genes are TRBV24-1 and TRBJ1-5; D possibly corresponds to TRBD1 (6 bases). Germline V lookup: CDR1 KGHDR, CDR2 SFDVKD. V gave up 3 bases and J gave up 5 bases, with 10 bases separating them. This CDR3 comprises 14 residues. CDR3 residues: CATSDPGEDQPQHF. Written as DNA, the CDR3 is TGTGCCACCAGTGATCCAGGGGAGGATCAGCCCCAGCATTTT.

The rearrangement joins TRBV9 to TRBJ1-1; unclear D gene. The germline gives CDR1 SGDLS, CDR2 YYNGEE. V gave up 7 bases and J gave up 1 base, with 14 bases separating them. The CDR3 runs 14 residues. For the CDR3, the DNA is TGTGCCAGCGACACTGGGGTCCCGAACACTGAAGCTTTCTTT. As protein: CASDTGVPNTEAFF.

This clonotype was counted ten times or more. CDR3 sequence reads: CASKGGTSTDTQYF. CDR3 nucleotide sequence: TGTGCCAGCAAGGGCGGAACTAGCACAGATACGCAGTATTTT. The rearrangement links TRBV11-3 to TRBJ2-3; no clear D. From germline, CDR1 is SGHNT and CDR2 YENEEA. The CDR3 runs to 14 residues. V dropped 7 bases and J dropped 0 bases, with 11 bases sitting between them. The full variable domain, with the rest looked up from reference TRBV11-3 and TRBJ2-3, is EAGVVQSPRYKIIEKKQPVAFWCNPISGHNTLYWYLQNLGQGPELLIRYENEEAVDDSQLPKDRFSAERLKGVDSTLKIQPAELGDSAVYLCASKGGTSTDTQYFGPGTRLTVL.

This clonotype was recorded many times. This sequence joins TRBV20-1 and TRBJ2-7; TRBD2 aligns across 9 bases. Germline values: CDR1 DFQATT, CDR2 SNEGSKA (reference sequence). V shed 3 bases, J shed 7 bases, and the junction held 10 bases outside the gene matches. The CDR3 sequence is 14 residues long. Written as DNA, the CDR3 is TGCAGTGCTAGCCCAGCGGGAGGTAGTTTAGAGCAGTACTTC. This gives the protein CSASPAGGSLEQYF.

The V gene is TRBV7-8, the J gene TRBJ2-7, with 10 positions matching TRBD2. Germline CDR1 is SGHVS and CDR2 is FQNEAQ. The CDR3 is 14 residues long. J gave up 6 bases and V 6 bases, and 8 bases lay outside the gene matches. The CDR3 is CASSSAGGPSEQYF. The DNA of the CDR3 is TGTGCCAGCAGTTCAGCGGGAGGGCCGTCCGAGCAGTACTTC.